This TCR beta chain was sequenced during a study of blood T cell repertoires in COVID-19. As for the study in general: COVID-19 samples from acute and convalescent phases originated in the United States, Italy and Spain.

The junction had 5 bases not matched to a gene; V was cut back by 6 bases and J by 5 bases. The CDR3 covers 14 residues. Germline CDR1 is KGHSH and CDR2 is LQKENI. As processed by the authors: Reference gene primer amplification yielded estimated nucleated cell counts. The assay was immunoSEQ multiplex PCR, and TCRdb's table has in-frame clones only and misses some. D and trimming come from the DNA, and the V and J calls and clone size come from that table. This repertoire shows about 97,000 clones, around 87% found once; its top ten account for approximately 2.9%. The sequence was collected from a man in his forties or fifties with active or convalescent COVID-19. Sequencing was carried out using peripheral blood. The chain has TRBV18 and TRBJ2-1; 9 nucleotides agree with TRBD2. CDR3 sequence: CASSLAGSHNEQFF. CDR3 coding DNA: TGTGCCAGCTCCCTAGCGGGGAGCCACAATGAGCAGTTCTTC.